This TCR beta chain appears in the sequencing data of a study of CD8 T cells in ankylosing spondylitis (dated by TCRdb to about 2017). Study-wide context: T cell receptor beta repertoires were profiled in healthy donors and ankylosing spondylitis patients so that disease-linked TCR variants could be found. The full study cohort was made up of roughly 25 ankylosing spondylitis patients and 108 healthy donors. Samples of peripheral blood were taken, and for ankylosing spondylitis patients, synovial fluid was collected as well.

V gives up 7 bases and J gives up 1 base, and the segment between their germline ends measures 14 bases. Including the terminal cysteine and phenylalanine, the CDR3 comprises 14 residues. The retained sequence is limited to the CDR3, 42 bases, with the frame set at the first base. About this clonotype itself: Its antigen target is currently unknown. One base away there is no much larger clone; base qualities are not given.

On the study overall, not on this receptor specifically: A TCR beta motif of several highly homologous amino acid variants appeared characteristic of blood from ankylosing spondylitis patients. Some motif variants had previously been reported in the synovial fluid and blood of reactive arthritis patients, which suggests shared mechanisms of disease initiation. The disease-linked clones showed a CD8+ phenotype and occurred at relatively low frequencies in peripheral blood. According to the report, matched synovial fluid samples from ankylosing spondylitis patients were significantly enriched for the disease-linked clones.

Sequencing used an Illumina HiSeq 2500. Quantitative 5'-RACE with molecular barcodes was the method used to prepare the TCR beta libraries. In the paper's pipeline: To identify disease-linked TCR variants, a new computational method was used, one built on a probabilistic model of VDJ rearrangement. The raw public reads went through TCRdb reprocessing: fastp at Q25, MiXCR clone calling, in-frame beta chains kept. Rows with one shared CDR3 protein collapse into an entry with the most common genes and DNA. In this record, the V and J calls reflect TCRdb's handling and not the investigators' own analysis. The sample table shows a few hundred thousand distinct CDR3 sequences, and under 8.5% are seen once. About 14% of the sample comes from the top ten.

The chain employs TRBV12-3 or TRBV12-4 and TRBJ2-7; a tentative D call is TRBD2 (6 bases match). Sequenced: blood, either unsorted or a sorted T cell fraction (not recorded which). The TCR originated in a male donor with ankylosing spondylitis. At the DNA level, the sequence is TGTGCCAGCACCCGGGACGGACTATCCTACGAGCAGTACTTC. It translates to CASTRDGLSYEQYF.